This entry lists 15 T cell receptor beta chains sequenced from one sample in a study of blood T cells in healthy people across ages. Next came a second PCR, run for about 6 to 12 cycles, which used a sample-barcoded 5' primer along with a J-beta primer mix. TCRdb ran MiXCR on the 5' RACE reads and lists one entry per CDR3 protein. The data show about 800,000 distinct CDR3 sequences, with 58% seen just once and approximately 20% held by the top ten. Sequencing was done on a sample of blood. The receptors here all came from a young man in good health.

The chain is built from TRBV4-1 and TRBJ1-4; D call uncertain. This CDR3 region has 14 residues. In germline, CDR1 is MGHRA, CDR2 YSYEKL. Trimming took off 0 bases at V and 3 bases at J, with 5 bases between the two ends. The CDR3 bases are TGCGCCAGCAGCCAAGAATACCCTAATGAAAAACTGTTTTTT. This codes for CASSQEYPNEKLFF.

The chain couples TRBV6-2 or TRBV6-3 to TRBJ2-1; D unresolved. The CDR3 sequence is 12 residues long. Germline CDR1 reads MNHEY; CDR2 reads SVGEGT. Trimming stripped 0 bases from V and 10 bases from J, with 7 bases between. The CDR3: CASSYSGSEQFF. In nucleotides, the CDR3 is TGTGCCAGCAGTTACTCTGGAAGCGAGCAGTTCTTC.

The chain links TRBV7-2 to TRBJ1-3; maybe TRBD1 (5 bases). The CDR3 totals 17 residues. CDR1 and CDR2 from the germline V gene are SGHTA and FQGNSA. Trimming took off 5 bases at V and 2 bases at J, with 19 bases between the two ends. The CDR3, as DNA: TGTGCCAGCAGCACAGAGTTCGGGACGGGCACTGGAAACACCATATATTTT. Translating it yields CASSTEFGTGTGNTIYF.

The J gene is TRBJ1-2, the V gene TRBV7-3; 7 positions match TRBD1. V trimming: 5 bases; J trimming: 7 bases; junction bases outside the gene matches: 4. Germline V gives CDR1 SGHTA, CDR2 FQGTGA. The CDR3 extends over 12 amino acids. CDR3 sequence (DNA): TGTGCCAGCAGCCCGGGACAGTCTGGCTACACCTTC. Amino acids: CASSPGQSGYTF.

The genes are TRBV15 and TRBJ2-6, with D possibly being TRBD2 (6 bases). V was clipped by 5 bases and J by 4 bases, with 9 bases between them. Looked up from germline, CDR1 is LNHNV and CDR2 is YYDKDF (reference sequence). The CDR3 is 14 residues long. The CDR3 region is CATSGRTGANVLTF. The CDR3 nucleotides are TGTGCCACCAGCGGGAGGACAGGGGCCAACGTCCTGACTTTC.

The chain combines TRBV7-2 with TRBJ2-1; TRBD2 aligns across 11 bases. Germline-derived CDR1 and CDR2 are SGHTA and FQGNSA. The CDR3 consists of 17 residues. The trim removed 4 bases at V and 6 bases at J, leaving 11 bases unmatched. CDR3 coding DNA: TGTGCCAGCAGCTCAGTAGCGGGGGGGCCGTTCCGCAATGAGCAGTTCTTC. It specifies CASSSVAGGPFRNEQFF.

The chain carries TRBV6-2 or TRBV6-3 and TRBJ2-3; D ambiguous. The CDR3 extends over 13 amino acids. In germline, CDR1 is MNHEY, CDR2 SVGEGT. V was clipped by 2 bases and J by 6 bases, with 9 bases between them. This chain's CDR3 is CASSYPQRDTQYF. The CDR3 DNA sequence: TGTGCCAGCAGTTACCCCCAGAGGGATACGCAGTATTTT.

This rearrangement joins TRBV20-1 to TRBJ2-4, with D perhaps given as TRBD1 or TRBD2 (5 bases each). Judging by the DNA end, TRBJ2-5 fits better; the J call may be wrong. The CDR3 has 13 residues. Germline V gives CDR1 DFQATT, CDR2 SNEGSKA (reference sequence). CDR3 sequence reads: CSAYPGGAETQYF. The CDR3 DNA is TGCAGTGCCTACCCTGGGGGTGCGGAGACCCAGTACTTC.

This chain links TRBV20-1 with TRBJ2-1, with 14 bases identical to TRBD2. Germline V lookup: CDR1 DFQATT, CDR2 SNEGSKA (reference sequence). The CDR3 extends over 16 amino acids. J was trimmed by 9 bases and V by 2 bases; bases with no gene match: 9. DNA of the CDR3: TGCAGTGCTAGATTGGGACTAGCGGGAGCTAGGAGTGAGCAGTTCTTC. It specifies CSARLGLAGARSEQFF.

This rearrangement joins TRBV20-1 to TRBJ2-4; D may correspond to TRBD1 or TRBD2 (6 bases each). Deletions cut 5 bases from V and 7 bases from J, with 15 bases between. Looked up from germline, CDR1 is DFQATT and CDR2 is SNEGSKA (reference sequence). There are 13 residues in the CDR3. As DNA, the CDR3 is TGCAGTGCTCCCTACCGGGGGCATAACATTCAGTACTTC. Translating gives CSAPYRGHNIQYF.

V usage is TRBV7-2 and J usage is TRBJ1-1; no firm D call. The germline V gene has CDR1 SGHTA and CDR2 FQGNSA. CDR3 length equals 14 residues. The ends were cut back, 5 bases at V and 2 bases at J, with 12 bases in the middle. The CDR3: CASSGPPPNTEAFF. CDR3 nucleotides: TGTGCCAGCAGCGGGCCACCCCCTAACACTGAAGCTTTCTTT.

This clonotype was observed a handful of times. A much larger clone lies one base from this, so it may be a read error. Written as DNA, the CDR3 is TGTGCCAGCAGCGTAGCGGTCTCCGGTGAGCAGTTCTTC. It codes for CASSVAVSGEQFF. The genes are TRBV7-2 and TRBJ2-1; tentatively, D is TRBD2 (6 bases). This CDR3 spans 13 amino acids. Looked up from germline, CDR1 is SGHTA and CDR2 is FQGNSA.

The chain carries TRBV29-1 and TRBJ1-2, with TRBD1 matching 8 bases. The CDR3 covers 12 residues. After removal of 3 bases from V and 4 bases from J, the junction contained 1 base not matched to a gene. The germline V gene has CDR1 SQVTM and CDR2 ANQGSEA. The DNA of the CDR3 is TGCAGCGTTGATCAGGGGGCCTATGGCTACACCTTC. Amino acid sequence: CSVDQGAYGYTF. Together with reference TRBV29-1 and TRBJ1-2, the CDR3 gives the full variable domain: SAVISQKPSRDICQRGTSLTIQCQVDSQVTMMFWYRQQPGQSLTLIATANQGSEATYESGFVIDKFPISRPNLTFSTLTVSNMSPEDSSIYLCSVDQGAYGYTFGSGTRLTVV.

V and J are TRBV4-2 and TRBJ2-4, with 7 bases matching TRBD2. In germline, CDR1 is LGHNA, CDR2 YNFKEQ. The V and J ends lost 4 bases and 15 bases, in that order; junction bases with no gene match: 12. CDR3 size: 13 residues. The CDR3 DNA reads TGTGCCAGCAGCCCCGGGGGGTTCGGCGAGCGGTACTTC. Amino acids: CASSPGGFGERYF.

V usage is TRBV20-1 and J usage is TRBJ2-7; D is uncertain. The tail of the sequence fits TRBJ2-5 better, so the J call may be wrong. The CDR3 has 13 amino acids. Germline V gene sequence: CDR1 DFQATT, CDR2 SNEGSKA (reference sequence). For the CDR3, the DNA is TGCAGTGCGAGCCCCACTACAAGATCGACCCAGTACTTC. It encodes CSASPTTRSTQYF.